In this sample, the clone carrying this T cell receptor (beta chain) turned up once. This entry is derived from a study of blood T cells in healthy people across ages. Study details: Per two T cells, template switching captured roughly one barcoded beta molecule.

Germline CDR1 is SGHVS and CDR2 is FNYEAQ. This CDR3 is 17 amino acids long. The V segment lost 5 bases and the J segment 0 bases; nucleotides outside the gene matches: 10. Then a second PCR, running about 6 to 12 cycles, was carried out with a sample-barcoded 5' primer and a J-beta primer mix. Every cDNA molecule carried a tag from a template-switch adaptor bearing 12 random nucleotides. TCRdb recomputed calls from the 5' RACE reads with MiXCR, one row per CDR3 protein. The sample lists around 780,000 distinct CDR3 sequences; 20% to 30% were seen once. These data were also reused for a study on T cells of mothers and their children.

This sequence originates from a boy under 18 in good health. The gene calls are TRBV7-6 and TRBJ2-3; 8 bases match TRBD1. Sequenced material: blood. In DNA form, the CDR3 reads TGTGCCAGCAGCCCAACAGGGGGAATAACTAGCACAGATACGCAGTATTTT. It translates to CASSPTGGITSTDTQYF.